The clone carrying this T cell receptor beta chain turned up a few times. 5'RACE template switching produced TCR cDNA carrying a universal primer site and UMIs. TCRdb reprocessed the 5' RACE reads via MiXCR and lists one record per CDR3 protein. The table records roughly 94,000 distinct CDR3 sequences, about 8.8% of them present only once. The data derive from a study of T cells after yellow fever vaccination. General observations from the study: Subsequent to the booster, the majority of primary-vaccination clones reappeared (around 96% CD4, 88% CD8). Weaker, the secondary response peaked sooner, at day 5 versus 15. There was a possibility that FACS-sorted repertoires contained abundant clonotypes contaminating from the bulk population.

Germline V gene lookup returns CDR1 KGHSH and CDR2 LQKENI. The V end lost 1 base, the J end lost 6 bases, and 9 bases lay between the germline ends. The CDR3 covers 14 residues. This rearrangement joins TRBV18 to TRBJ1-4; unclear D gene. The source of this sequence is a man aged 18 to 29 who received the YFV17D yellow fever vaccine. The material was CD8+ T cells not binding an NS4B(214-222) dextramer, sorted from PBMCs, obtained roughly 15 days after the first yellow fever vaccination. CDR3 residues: CASSPQGTYEKLFF. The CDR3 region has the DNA TGTGCCAGCTCACCACAGGGAACGTATGAAAAACTGTTTTTT.